This T cell receptor beta chain was obtained from a study of OX40 agonist ivuxolimab in advanced cancers. For context, the study as a whole: Ivuxolimab, which targeted the costimulatory receptor OX40 (CD134), was an agonistic, fully human IgG2 monoclonal antibody. Intravenous ivuxolimab was administered to patients every 2 weeks at six dose levels: 0.01, 0.1, 0.3, 1.5, 3 and 10 mg/kg. Among the 52 dose-escalation patients, about 20 had hepatocellular carcinoma, approximately 15 melanoma, 9 renal cell carcinoma and 9 head and neck cancer. In the dose-escalation cohort, around four fifths of patients were male, and the mean age was approximately 55 years, with a range of about 20 to 90. Patients were allowed to have had prior anti-PD-1, anti-PD-L1 or anti-CTLA-4 therapy, and around two fifths of the dose-escalation patients had been treated with checkpoint inhibitors. Partial responses occurred in three dose-escalation patients, of whom one had hepatocellular carcinoma and two had cutaneous melanoma. Peripheral TCRbeta sequencing was intended to test whether TCR sequence diversity was altered and clonal T-cell expansion was caused by ivuxolimab. The monotherapy dose-escalation portion (N of about 50 patients) of the phase I ivuxolimab trial is reported in the paper.

To sequence the TCRbeta CDR3 region, genomic DNA was isolated from the sorted cells. The immunoSEQ Assay was used to sequence the TCRbeta CDR3 regions. The clones in this table, taken by TCRdb from immuneACCESS, are in-frame only. Not every clone is retained; where verified, under half of the shortfall comes from an unresolved V gene, and the cause of the rest is unknown. The sample has tens of thousands of clones on record, 70% to 90% of them singletons. The biggest ten clones account for approximately 0.38% of the sample. The trial excluded patients who had a history of autoimmune disease or who were on systemic immunosuppression. Peripheral blood for TCR sequencing was collected from all dose cohorts at baseline, on cycle 4 day 1, and on cycle 7 day 1. The samples were taken from a phase I, first-in-human, multicenter, open-label dose-escalation trial of ivuxolimab. Adults with locally advanced or metastatic melanoma, renal cell, hepatocellular, or head and neck squamous cell carcinoma were enrolled in the trial. Before TCR sequencing, CD4+ and CD8+ T cells were separately sorted from peripheral blood.

Comment on this clone: Its antigen has not been determined. No base qualities exist here, and no much larger clone lies one base off it. The sample has other DNA sequences that encode this CDR3 too.

Reading the germline V gene (reference sequence) gives CDR1 GTSNPN and CDR2 SVGIG. Trimming removed 1 base from V and 4 bases from J; the gene matches leave 5 bases unexplained. The CDR3 covers 15 residues, taking in both the cysteine and the phenylalanine. Only the CDR3 DNA stays, 45 bases, in frame from base 1. Broader findings and caveats from the paper: In partial responders in the 0.1-3.0 mg/kg groups, normalized peripheral clonal expansion was found to be among the lowest, especially among CD8+ T cells. Low levels of normalized T-cell clonal expansion were also seen in some patients who did not respond. After ivuxolimab, expanded clones were on average more numerous among CD8+ T cells than among CD4+ T cells. At doses of 0.1 to 3.0 mg/kg, clonal expansion of both CD4+ and CD8+ T cells in blood was seen between baseline and week 6. Antigen specificity was not determined for the clonally expanded peripheral T cells.

Recombination joined TRBV30 with TRBJ1-3; 9 bases in the junction line up with TRBD1. The input for sequencing was CD4+ or CD8+ T cells sorted from blood, taken in a trial of the OX40 agonist ivuxolimab. The origin of this receptor is an adult with an advanced solid tumor such as melanoma, head and neck, liver or kidney cancer. The DNA sequence is as follows: TGTGCCTGGAGTGGACAGGGGGTGTTAGGAAACACCATATATTTT. The translation is CAWSGQGVLGNTIYF. Extended through the reference TRBV30 and TRBJ1-3 proteins, this CDR3 yields the full variable domain: SQTIHQWPATLVQPVGSPLSLECTVEGTSNPNLYWYRQAAGRGLQLLFYSVGIGQISSEVPQNLSASRPQDRQFILSSKKLLLSDSGFYLCAWSGQGVLGNTIYFGEGSWLTVV.